Described below is a single TCR beta chain sequence and its context. V lost 0 bases to trimming and J lost 5 bases; unmatched junction nucleotides: 4. Germline CDR1 reads KGHSH; CDR2 reads LQKENI. The CDR3 consists of 15 residues. Per the study methods: From reference gene primer amplification, estimates of nucleated cell counts were derived. The table came from immunoSEQ multiplex PCR; TCRdb's copy has only in-frame clones and leaves some out. The DNA was the basis for D and trimming; V, J and clone size are from that table. The sample contains about 59,000 clones, around 92% of which appear only once. This sample was taken from a study of blood T cell repertoires in COVID-19. Across the whole study: Acute-phase and convalescent COVID-19 samples originated in the United States, Italy and Spain. In each case, the material was cDNA or gDNA derived from T cells, B-cell-depleted T cells, or PBMCs.

The chain joins TRBV18 to TRBJ2-7, with 10 nucleotides matching TRBD2. The receptor comes from a human donor in a cohort sampled during active COVID-19. Sequencing used peripheral blood. In nucleotides, the CDR3 is TGTGCCAGCTCACCACCCGGGACTAGCGTCCACGAGCAGTACTTC. Amino acid sequence: CASSPPGTSVHEQYF.